The source of this TCR beta chain is a study of blood T cell repertoires in COVID-19. The wider study: Researchers got acute and convalescent COVID-19 samples from the United States, Italy and Spain. Sources were T cells, B-cell-depleted T cells, or PBMCs; the material itself was cDNA or gDNA.

In the original workflow: By means of reference gene primer amplification, nucleated cell counts were estimated. TCRdb keeps only in-frame clones here, not all; method: immunoSEQ multiplex PCR. The D gene and trimming were derived from the DNA, and the V and J assignments and clone size from that table. The table shows just under 60,000 clones, with over 75% occurring only once. J was trimmed by 3 bases and V by 4 bases; bases with no gene match: 9. The V gene's germline CDR1 is LGHNA and CDR2 YSLEER. The CDR3 runs 16 residues. This sequence joins TRBV4-3 and TRBJ2-3, with 8 bases lining up with TRBD2. The sequenced material came from peripheral blood. The receptor's source is a human donor in a cohort sampled during active COVID-19. The CDR3: CASSPSGGGRTDTQYF. In DNA form, the CDR3 reads TGCGCCAGCAGCCCTTCGGGGGGGGGTCGGACAGATACGCAGTATTTT.